These 23 T cell receptor beta chains came from one sample sequenced in a study of Graves' ophthalmopathy and Graves' hyperthyroidism. RNA transcripts provided the template for amplifying TCR beta CDR3 regions. First-round RT-PCR used HTBI primers; second-round multiplex PCR followed. From the multiplex PCR reads, TCRdb called clonotypes with MiXCR, one entry per CDR3 protein. The top ten clones hold approximately 6.5% of a sample with 500,000 to 700,000 distinct CDR3 sequences, about a fifth of them seen once. Input material: peripheral blood. Receptors were obtained from a woman under 30 with stable Graves' hyperthyroidism. Some clones in this sample may be carry-over from other donors' samples.

There are a few counts of this clonotype. The chain employs TRBV6-1 and TRBJ2-7; 10 bases align to TRBD1. CDR3 length: 14 residues. Germline V gene sequence: CDR1 MNHNS, CDR2 SASEGT. V dropped 6 bases and J dropped 4; count of bases not matched to a gene: 6. The CDR3 loop reads CASRSPGQGYEQYF. The DNA for the CDR3 is TGTGCCAGCAGGTCCCCGGGACAGGGGTACGAGCAGTACTTC.

This clonotype was recorded many times. V gene TRBV6-1 combines with J gene TRBJ1-5; 8 bases align to TRBD1. Germline V gene data show CDR1 as MNHNS and CDR2 as SASEGT. This CDR3 spans 14 amino acids. J gave up 6 bases and V 4 bases, and 5 bases lay outside the gene matches. The DNA for the CDR3 is TGTGCCAGCAGTGCCCCCCAGGGGGCTCAGCCCCAGCATTTT. Protein: CASSAPQGAQPQHF.

This clonotype was found many times. The V call is TRBV7-2, the J call TRBJ2-5, with D maybe TRBD1 (5 bases). V lost 2 bases and J 1 base, leaving 8 bases between the germline ends. The CDR3 contains 14 residues. CDR1 and CDR2 from the germline V gene are SGHTA and FQGNSA. This CDR3 is CASSLKQVQETQYF. The CDR3 nucleotides are TGTGCCAGCAGCTTAAAACAGGTCCAAGAGACCCAGTACTTC.

This clonotype was picked up many times. The V gene is TRBV7-6, the J gene TRBJ2-2; D remains ambiguous. The CDR3 runs to 16 residues. V lost 5 bases, J lost 0 bases, and 13 bases lay in between. Germline assignment: CDR1 SGHVS and CDR2 FNYEAQ. The DNA of the CDR3 is TGTGCCAGCAGCGCCGACGGATACCCGAACACCGGGGAGCTGTTTTTT. Its translation is CASSADGYPNTGELFF. Full variable domain (rest looked up from reference TRBV7-6 and TRBJ2-2): GAGVSQSPRYKVTKRGQDVALRCDPISGHVSLYWYRQALGQGPEFLTYFNYEAQQDKSGLPNDRFSAERPEGSISTLTIQRTEQRDSAMYRCASSADGYPNTGELFFGEGSRLTVL.

This clonotype was seen repeatedly, ten times or more. The rearrangement joins TRBV3-1 to TRBJ1-6; no reliable D call. The germline V gene encodes CDR1 LGHDT and CDR2 YNNKEL (reference sequence). V dropped 5 bases and J dropped 9 bases, with 11 bases sitting between them. This CDR3 has 13 residues. CDR3 in DNA: TGTGCCAGCAGCTCGTCCGTGAGTTCACCCCTCCACTTT. Encoded protein: CASSSSVSSPLHF.

This clonotype has a count of ten or more. The genes are TRBV12-3 or TRBV12-4 and TRBJ2-2; D gene uncertain. This CDR3 region has 13 residues. V was clipped by 6 bases and J by 7 bases, with 12 bases between them. CDR3 nucleotide sequence: TGTGCCAGCAGCCTCCTGATGGTCGGGGAGCTGTTTTTT. Its protein product is CASSLLMVGELFF.

In its sample, this clonotype was seen many times. The chain links TRBV10-1 to TRBJ1-2, with D maybe TRBD1 (5 bases). The CDR3 covers 17 residues. Germline V gene lookup returns CDR1 WNHNN and CDR2 SYGVQD (reference sequence). V shed 4 bases and J shed 2 bases, with 20 bases lying between them. CDR3 nucleotides: TGCGCCAGCAGTGTATCCTTTCCCAGGGAGGCGAACTATGGCTACACCTTC. The encoded protein is CASSVSFPREANYGYTF.

This clonotype was counted many times. The chain uses TRBV28 and TRBJ1-5; 7 bases are a match to TRBD1. This CDR3 is 15 amino acids long. Germline V gene data show CDR1 as MDHEN and CDR2 as SYDVKM. Trimming cost V 6 bases and J 2 bases; bases outside gene matches: 7. The CDR3 DNA is TGTGCCAGCAGCCGAACAGGGGACGGCAATCAGCCCCAGCATTTT. It encodes CASSRTGDGNQPQHF.

This clonotype was observed a few times. The V and J genes are TRBV7-3 and TRBJ2-5, with TRBD1 matching over 10 bases. This CDR3 region has 14 residues. With 5 bases clipped from V and 6 bases from J, the junction kept 6 bases outside the gene matches. CDR1 and CDR2 from the germline V gene are SGHTA and FQGTGA. The CDR3: CASSPPGQGQTQYF. Here the CDR3 DNA reads TGTGCCAGCAGCCCCCCGGGACAGGGGCAGACCCAGTACTTC.

This chain uses TRBV12-3 or TRBV12-4 with TRBJ1-1, with 8 bases fitting TRBD1. Germline trimming cut 3 bases from V and 5 bases from J; bases unmatched to any gene: 5. This CDR3 spans 14 amino acids. The CDR3 loop reads CASSLDRVLTEAFF. CDR3 sequence (DNA): TGTGCCAGCAGTTTGGACAGGGTGTTGACTGAAGCTTTCTTT.

The chain recombines TRBV6-5 with TRBJ1-1; a possible D gene is TRBD1 (6 bases). V lost 2 bases and J 3 bases, leaving 10 bases between the germline ends. Germline V gene sequence: CDR1 MNHEY, CDR2 SVGAGI. This CDR3 contains 14 residues. CDR3 DNA: TGTGCCAGCAGTTACGGGGGGCCTCACACTGAAGCTTTCTTT. This gives the protein CASSYGGPHTEAFF.

The chain carries TRBV3-1 and TRBJ2-4; 7 nucleotides agree with TRBD2. This CDR3 is 17 amino acids long. Germline values: CDR1 LGHDT, CDR2 YNNKEL (reference sequence). Germline trimming cut 2 bases from V and 6 bases from J; bases unmatched to any gene: 13. DNA of the CDR3: TGTGCCAGCAGCCAAAGCTTCGGGGGAGGACTAGGAAACATTCAGTACTTC. This codes for CASSQSFGGGLGNIQYF.

This clonotype has at least ten counts. The genes are TRBV28 and TRBJ1-1; D is ambiguous. CDR1 and CDR2 from the germline V gene are MDHEN and SYDVKM. The V and J ends lost 3 bases and 0 bases respectively, with 11 bases between them. The CDR3 sequence is 15 residues long. The chain's CDR3 is CASSFEINLNTEAFF. DNA of the CDR3: TGTGCCAGCAGTTTTGAGATAAACTTGAACACTGAAGCTTTCTTT. The variable domain in full, completed from reference TRBV28 and TRBJ1-1, reads DVKVTQSSRYLVKRTGEKVFLECVQDMDHENMFWYRQDPGLGLRLIYFSYDVKMKEKGDIPEGYSVSREKKERFSLILESASTNQTSMYLCASSFEINLNTEAFFGQGTRLTVV.

This clonotype was seen a handful of times. The chain is built from TRBV13 and TRBJ2-2; TRBD1 matches at 8 bases. Germline V gene data show CDR1 as PRHDT and CDR2 as FYEKMQ (reference sequence). The ends lost 5 bases at V and 5 bases at J; junction bases unmatched: 7. The length of the CDR3 is 15 residues. CDR3 amino acids: CASSPVGQGTGELFF. CDR3 DNA: TGTGCCAGCAGCCCCGTCGGACAGGGAACCGGGGAGCTGTTTTTT.

At least ten counts were recorded for this clonotype. The chain uses TRBV5-6 and TRBJ2-6; D is perhaps TRBD1 or TRBD2 (5 bases each). CDR1 and CDR2 from the germline V gene are SGHDT and YYEEEE. Trimming cost V 1 base and J 2 bases, with 10 bases left between them. The CDR3 has 16 amino acids. The CDR3 nucleotides are TGTGCCAGCAGCTTGACGGGGCGAGCTGGGGCCAACGTCCTGACTTTC. As protein: CASSLTGRAGANVLTF.

This clonotype was seen many times. V gene TRBV12-3 or TRBV12-4 combines with J gene TRBJ2-4; D may correspond to TRBD1 or TRBD2 (5 bases each). The V and J ends lost 6 bases and 2 bases respectively, with 14 bases between them. This CDR3 is built from 15 residues. CDR3 in DNA: TGTGCCAGCAGCCCCCAGGGACCCTCCAAAAACATTCAGTACTTC. Its protein is CASSPQGPSKNIQYF.

This clonotype was detected only a few times. The chain employs TRBV6-5 and TRBJ1-1; D is unresolved. The CDR3 extends over 14 amino acids. With 2 bases removed from V and 3 bases from J, the gap between germline ends came to 10 bases. Germline V lookup: CDR1 MNHEY, CDR2 SVGAGI. CDR3 loop: CASSYGRPDTEAFF. CDR3 coding DNA: TGTGCCAGCAGTTACGGCAGGCCAGACACTGAAGCTTTCTTT.

V gene TRBV29-1 combines with J gene TRBJ2-5; D might be TRBD2 (6 bases). Trimming took 2 bases from V and 5 from J, leaving 12 bases between them. Looked up from germline, CDR1 is SQVTM and CDR2 is ANQGSEA. This CDR3 has 13 amino acids. This CDR3 reads CSVERLAWETQYF. In DNA form, the CDR3 reads TGCAGCGTTGAAAGGCTAGCGTGGGAGACCCAGTACTTC.

This clonotype was detected many times. The chain employs TRBV20-1 and TRBJ1-1; D possibly corresponds to TRBD1 (6 bases). V lost 1 base and J lost 4, with 31 bases in between. The CDR3 length is 20 residues. CDR1 and CDR2 (germline): DFQATT, SNEGSKA (reference sequence). The CDR3: CSARVRVLDSAVRRATEAFF. CDR3 bases: TGCAGTGCTAGAGTTAGGGTATTGGACAGCGCTGTTAGGAGGGCCACTGAAGCTTTCTTT.

This clonotype has a count of ten or more. J is TRBJ2-7 and V is TRBV10-3; 13 nucleotides line up with TRBD2. This CDR3 is 17 amino acids long. The V gene's germline CDR1 is ENHRY and CDR2 SYGVKD. V lost 2 bases to trimming and J lost 0 bases; unmatched junction nucleotides: 4. CDR3 DNA: TGTGCCATCAGTGAGCCACTAGCGGGGGGGAGCTCCTACGAGCAGTACTTC. As protein: CAISEPLAGGSSYEQYF.

Worth noting for this clonotype: The missing conserved phenylalanine or tryptophan at the end of this CDR3 makes a read error likely. This sequence joins TRBV9 and TRBJ2-7, with D hard to call. Trimming removed 0 bases from V and 3 bases from J, with 1 base in between. Germline V gives CDR1 SGDLS, CDR2 YYNGEE. CDR3 length: 11 amino acids. The CDR3 is CASSVGYEQYY. CDR3 DNA: TGTGCCAGCAGCGTAGGCTACGAGCAGTACTAC.

The J gene is TRBJ2-2, the V gene TRBV20-1, with 14 bases that match TRBD2. Unmatched junction bases numbered 4, after V lost 4 bases and J lost 0 bases. Germline CDR1 DFQATT, CDR2 SNEGSKA (reference sequence). This CDR3 has 17 amino acids. The CDR3 reads CSATGLAGVPNTGELFF. For the CDR3, the DNA is TGCAGTGCTACGGGACTAGCGGGGGTCCCGAACACCGGGGAGCTGTTTTTT.

Many counts were recorded for this clonotype. V gene TRBV29-1 combines with J gene TRBJ1-5; 9 nucleotides align to TRBD1. The length of the CDR3 is 14 residues. Germline-derived CDR1 and CDR2 are SQVTM and ANQGSEA. Trimming at V came to 3 bases and at J to 4 bases, leaving 4 bases not matched to a gene. Here the CDR3 reads CSVETGTGNQPQHF. For the CDR3, the DNA is TGCAGCGTTGAGACCGGGACAGGGAATCAGCCCCAGCATTTT.